This note documents a single T cell receptor (beta chain) sequence. This clonotype was counted between two and nine times. Its specific antigen is unknown. Base qualities are not provided; no much larger clone lies one nucleotide away. This record belongs to a study of T-cell reconstitution after alpha-beta-depleted transplantation in children (TCRdb year 2016). About the full investigation: T-cell immune reconstitution after TCRalphabeta/CD19-depleted allogeneic hematopoietic cell transplantation in children was quantitatively tracked in the study by means of TCR repertoire profiling.

Including the terminal cysteine and phenylalanine, the CDR3 comprises 14 residues. The DNA shown is the 42-base CDR3, in frame from base 1. The germline V gene yields SGHAT for CDR1 and FQNNGV for CDR2. The junction shows trimming of 0 bases on V and 14 bases on J, and the gene matches do not reach 11 bases of it. Libraries were prepared through PCR. Reads for this sample came from an Illumina HiSeq 2500. Molecular barcoding was employed in the preparation of TCR libraries, with unique molecular identifiers being used to normalize TCRbeta repertoire quantification. TCRdb reanalyzed the raw reads on its own, using fastp at Q25 for trimming and MiXCR for clone calling, and kept in-frame beta chains. For every CDR3 protein sequence, its rows merge into one entry that carries the most common genes and DNA. Across this sample there are around 250,000 distinct CDR3 sequences, with about 10% seen only once. In total, the top ten clones hold roughly a tenth of the sample.

The input for sequencing was PBMCs from the stem cell graft donor, taken from the stem cell graft. This TCR was recovered from a human donor who donated a stem cell graft to a child with SCID. The V and J segments used are TRBV11-2 and TRBJ2-3, with 7 bases matching TRBD2. The DNA reads as follows: TGTGCCAGCAGCTTAGATCGGGGCGGGGGAGTTGGGTATTTT. It encodes CASSLDRGGGVGYF.